The present entry profiles one TCR beta chain with its context. This was the immunoSEQ v3.0 assay at survey level. Here immunoSEQ multiplex PCR was the method, and the copy in TCRdb shows in-frame clones only, minus some. The sample contains around 34,000 clones, approximately 74% of which appear only once. The entry originates in a study of long-term antiretroviral therapy in people with HIV. For the study at large: There is a gap of about a decade between the earliest samples and the later 2015 immediate-ART recommendation.

Every specimen held between roughly 0.85-11 million cryopreserved PBMC. These were thawed and washed before DNA extraction. This TCR came from a man in his fifties with HIV. This material consisted of unsorted PBMCs, taken 3 years after starting antiretroviral therapy.

The CDR3 here is CASSGDPGLAYEQFF. The CDR3 bases are TGCGCCAGCAGCGGAGATCCGGGACTAGCGTATGAGCAGTTCTTC. The chain combines TRBV5-1 with TRBJ2-1, with TRBD2 matching 10 bases. CDR3 length: 15 amino acids. The V gene's germline CDR1 is SGHRS and CDR2 YFSETQ. The V gene end was trimmed by 4 bases and the J gene end by 8 bases; junction bases not matched to a gene: 9.